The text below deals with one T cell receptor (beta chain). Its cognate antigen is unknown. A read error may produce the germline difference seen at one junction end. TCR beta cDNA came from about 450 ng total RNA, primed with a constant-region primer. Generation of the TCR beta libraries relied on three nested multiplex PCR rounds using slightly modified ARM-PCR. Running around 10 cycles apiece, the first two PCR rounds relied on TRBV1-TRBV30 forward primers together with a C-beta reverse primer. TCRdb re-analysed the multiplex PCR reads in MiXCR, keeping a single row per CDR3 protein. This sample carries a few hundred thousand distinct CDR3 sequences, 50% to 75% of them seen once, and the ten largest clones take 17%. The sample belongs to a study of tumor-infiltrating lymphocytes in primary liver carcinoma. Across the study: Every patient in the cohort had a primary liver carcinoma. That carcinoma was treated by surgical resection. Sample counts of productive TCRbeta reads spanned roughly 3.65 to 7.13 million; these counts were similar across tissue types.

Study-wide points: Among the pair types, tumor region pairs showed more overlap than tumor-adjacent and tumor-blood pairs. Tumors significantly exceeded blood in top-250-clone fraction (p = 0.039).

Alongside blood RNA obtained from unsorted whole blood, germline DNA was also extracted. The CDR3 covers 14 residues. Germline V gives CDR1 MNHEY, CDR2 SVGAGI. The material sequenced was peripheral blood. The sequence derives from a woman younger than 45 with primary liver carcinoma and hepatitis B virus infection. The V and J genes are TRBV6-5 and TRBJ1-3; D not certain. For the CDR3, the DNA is TGTGCCAGCAGTCCCCGGGGTTACGGAAACACCTTATACTTT. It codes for CASSPRGYGNTLYF.